Each of the 6 T cell receptor beta chains below was sequenced from the same sample in a study of cytomegalovirus exposure and HLA in healthy donors. Both 60 Vbeta primers and 13 Jbeta primers went into the PCR. TCRdb's copy holds only in-frame clones and misses some; the assay was immunoSEQ multiplex PCR. The profile covers some 78,000 clones, with over 60% appearing a single time and around 10% taken by the ten largest. Sequences were obtained from PBMCs. These TCRs come from a woman aged 40 to 50 in good health and CMV-seropositive.

V and J are TRBV7-2 and TRBJ1-6; 7 bases map to TRBD1. The germline CDR1 and CDR2 sequences are SGHTA and FQGNSA. With 6 bases clipped from V and 8 bases from J, the junction kept 10 bases outside the gene matches. This CDR3 is 15 amino acids long. The CDR3 protein is CASRRRQGDDSPLHF. Here the CDR3 DNA reads TGTGCCAGCAGACGGAGACAGGGAGACGATTCACCCCTCCACTTT.

The chain recombines TRBV30 with TRBJ2-3; maybe TRBD2 (5 bases). Germline lookup yields CDR1 GTSNPN and CDR2 SVGIG (reference sequence). Trimming left V 5 bases short and J 2 bases short, with 14 bases between. CDR3 size: 14 residues. The CDR3 reads CAWAYIGVTDTQYF. For the CDR3, the DNA is TGTGCCTGGGCCTATATCGGGGTCACAGATACGCAGTATTTT.

The chain employs TRBV13 and TRBJ1-6; maybe TRBD1 (6 bases). The CDR3 totals 16 residues. Trimming pared 5 bases from V and 8 bases from J, leaving 19 bases between. The germline V gene encodes CDR1 PRHDT and CDR2 FYEKMQ (reference sequence). CDR3: CASSRRQGRLDSPLHF. Written as DNA, the CDR3 is TGTGCCAGCAGCCGACGTCAGGGGCGATTAGATTCACCCCTCCACTTT.

V usage is TRBV5-5 and J usage is TRBJ1-2; possibly TRBD1 for D (5 bases). CDR3 size: 13 residues. Trimming removed 3 bases from V and 4 bases from J, with 10 bases in between. The germline V gene has CDR1 SGHKS and CDR2 YYEKEE (reference sequence). CDR3 sequence reads: CASSSTAVYGYTF. Here the CDR3 DNA reads TGTGCCAGCAGCTCGACAGCTGTCTATGGCTACACCTTC.

The chain recombines TRBV25-1 with TRBJ1-5; D not resolved. Germline V CDR1 and CDR2: MGHDK, SYGVNS. V was shortened by 4 bases and J by 7 bases, with 14 bases between the two germline ends. The CDR3 contains 14 residues. CDR3 region: CASSAWASGQPQHF. For the CDR3, the DNA is TGTGCCAGCAGTGCTTGGGCGAGCGGACAGCCCCAGCATTTT.

The chain combines TRBV30 with TRBJ1-6; 9 bases map to TRBD1. V was pared by 3 bases and J by 5 bases, with 8 bases of the junction left unmatched. Germline CDR1 GTSNPN, CDR2 SVGIG (reference sequence). The CDR3 loop spans 16 amino acids. The chain's CDR3 is CAWRERTGDDNSPLHF. The CDR3 coding sequence is TGTGCCTGGAGAGAAAGGACAGGGGACGATAATTCACCCCTCCACTTT.